The 29 T cell receptor beta chains given below trace back to one sample, sequenced in a study of graft-versus-host responses after intestinal transplantation. These TCRs' antigens remain unknown. The repertoire was sequenced with immunoSEQ multiplex PCR; TCRdb's copy has only in-frame clones and lacks some. The data show fewer than 110,000 clones, roughly 87% seen once. The material was unstimulated CD4+ T cells sorted from spleen or lymph node cells, obtained before transplant. The receptors derive from a human donor who was the organ donor for an intestinal transplant.

The rearrangement links TRBV5-1 to TRBJ1-3; TRBD1 matches 9 bases. Germline V gives CDR1 SGHRS, CDR2 YFSETQ. V dropped 0 bases and J dropped 2; count of bases not matched to a gene: 0. This CDR3 spans 15 amino acids. The CDR3: CASSLGQGAGNTIYF. DNA for the CDR3: TGCGCCAGCAGCTTGGGACAGGGGGCTGGAAACACCATATATTTT. Full variable domain (rest looked up from reference TRBV5-1 and TRBJ1-3): KAGVTQTPRYLIKTRGQQVTLSCSPISGHRSVSWYQQTPGQGLQFLFEYFSETQRNKGNFPGRFSGRQFSNSRSEMNVSTLELGDSALYLCASSLGQGAGNTIYFGEGSWLTVV.

The CDR3 bases are TGTGCCAGCAGCCTTATGACAGATAATGGCTACACCTTC. Its protein product is CASSLMTDNGYTF. The gene calls are TRBV5-4 and TRBJ1-2, with D perhaps TRBD1 (5 bases). With 4 bases removed from V and 6 bases from J, the gap between germline ends came to 13 bases. Per germline, CDR1 SGHNT and CDR2 YYREEE (reference sequence). This CDR3 has 13 amino acids.

The V and J genes are TRBV14 and TRBJ1-2; 7 positions agree with TRBD1. The CDR3 sequence is 13 residues long. The ends lost 4 bases at V and 8 bases at J; junction bases unmatched: 7. Germline lookup yields CDR1 SGHDN and CDR2 FVKESK. The CDR3 coding sequence is TGTGCCAGCAGCCTTCGACAGGGCGACGGCTACACCTTC. Amino acids: CASSLRQGDGYTF.

V usage is TRBV5-1 and J usage is TRBJ1-1; 8 nucleotides agree with TRBD1. The germline V gene encodes CDR1 SGHRS and CDR2 YFSETQ. This CDR3 is built from 15 residues. J gave up 2 bases and V 2 bases, and 5 bases lay outside the gene matches. The CDR3 DNA follows: TGCGCCAGCAGCTTTGGACAGGGAGGAAACACTGAAGCTTTCTTT. Protein: CASSFGQGGNTEAFF.

The chain links TRBV15 to TRBJ1-1, with a tentative D call TRBD1 (5 bases). The germline gives CDR1 LNHNV, CDR2 YYDKDF (reference sequence). This CDR3 is 14 amino acids long. Trimming cost V 0 bases and J 4 bases, with 9 bases left between them. The CDR3 sequence is CATSRDRQSTEAFF. DNA for the CDR3: TGTGCCACCAGCAGAGATAGACAGAGCACTGAAGCTTTCTTT.

The chain combines TRBV5-6 with TRBJ2-1; 10 positions match TRBD2. Unmatched junction bases numbered 18, after V lost 3 bases and J lost 6 bases. There are 19 residues in the CDR3. The germline V gene encodes CDR1 SGHDT and CDR2 YYEEEE. The CDR3 DNA sequence: TGTGCCAGCAGCTCCCCGATGGGAGCGGGGGGGCCTAAACGCAATGAGCAGTTCTTC. Translation gives CASSSPMGAGGPKRNEQFF.

This rearrangement joins TRBV27 to TRBJ1-2; D is perhaps TRBD1 (6 bases). From germline, CDR1 is MNHEY and CDR2 SMNVEV (reference sequence). CDR3 length: 16 residues. V lost 1 base to trimming and J lost 4 bases, with 16 bases between them. CDR3 nucleotides: TGTGCCAGCAGTTTATTCCCCACAGGGTTCCCCTATGGCTACACCTTC. As protein: CASSLFPTGFPYGYTF.

This sequence joins TRBV27 and TRBJ1-1; D is uncertain. Germline CDR1 and CDR2: MNHEY and SMNVEV (reference sequence). Trimming took off 4 bases at V and 0 bases at J, with 9 bases between the two ends. CDR3 size: 14 residues. The CDR3 DNA follows: TGTGCCAGCAGTTGGAACACCATGAACACTGAAGCTTTCTTT. It yields the protein CASSWNTMNTEAFF.

The V call is TRBV6-1, the J call TRBJ2-7; D is perhaps TRBD1 (6 bases). This CDR3 has 14 amino acids. Germline V gene sequence: CDR1 MNHNS, CDR2 SASEGT. With 4 bases removed from V and 0 bases from J, the gap between germline ends came to 10 bases. CDR3 protein: CASSGQASSYEQYF. In nucleotides, the CDR3 is TGTGCCAGCAGTGGACAGGCCTCCTCCTACGAGCAGTACTTC.

The chain links TRBV7-3 to TRBJ2-3; no definite D call. The germline V and J ends were trimmed by 5 bases and 0 bases, with 9 bases remaining between them. CDR3 length: 14 residues. Germline V gene data show CDR1 as SGHTA and CDR2 as FQGTGA. As DNA, the CDR3 is TGTGCCAGCAGCCTCAGAAGTAGCACAGATACGCAGTATTTT. Encoded protein: CASSLRSSTDTQYF.

This clone was recorded once. The J gene is TRBJ2-1, the V gene TRBV7-3, with 8 nucleotides matching TRBD2. The CDR3 runs to 15 residues. J was trimmed by 6 bases and V by 1 base; bases with no gene match: 5. In germline, CDR1 is SGHTA, CDR2 FQGTGA. As DNA, the CDR3 is TGTGCCAGCAGCTTAATGGGCGGGAGGCCCAATGAGCAGTTCTTC. It codes for CASSLMGGRPNEQFF.

The J gene is TRBJ2-6, the V gene TRBV5-1; maybe TRBD2 (6 bases). This CDR3 spans 17 amino acids. CDR1 is SGHRS and CDR2 is YFSETQ in the germline V gene. Trimming removed 4 bases from V and 2 bases from J, with 16 bases in between. The CDR3: CASSAYGGGTGANVLTF. CDR3 bases: TGCGCCAGCAGCGCCTACGGTGGAGGGACTGGGGCCAACGTCCTGACTTTC.

The chain recombines TRBV4-1 with TRBJ2-7; D uncertain. Germline-derived CDR1 and CDR2 are MGHRA and YSYEKL. The CDR3 covers 15 residues. Trimming took off 4 bases at V and 3 bases at J, with 16 bases between the two ends. The CDR3: CASSLTYVGNYEQYF. The CDR3 DNA sequence: TGCGCCAGCAGCCTTACTTACGTGGGAAACTACGAGCAGTACTTC.

V is TRBV11-2 and J is TRBJ2-1, with 10 bases matching TRBD2. V lost 1 base to trimming and J lost 9 bases; unmatched junction nucleotides: 12. The CDR3 contains 17 residues. Germline V gene lookup returns CDR1 SGHAT and CDR2 FQNNGV. CDR3 bases: TGTGCCAGCAGCTTAGGGCCTAGCGGGAGTTTAGGCGGTGAGCAGTTCTTC. Translated: CASSLGPSGSLGGEQFF.

The gene calls are TRBV7-3 and TRBJ2-1, with D perhaps TRBD1 or TRBD2 (5 bases each). CDR1 and CDR2 (germline): SGHTA, FQGTGA. Trimming pared 5 bases from V and 10 bases from J, leaving 21 bases between. The CDR3 has 15 amino acids. The CDR3 DNA reads as TGTGCCAGCAGCCACGTCCCGGGACCGACGGGGGAGCAGTTCTTC. Residues: CASSHVPGPTGEQFF.

This clone occurred once. The rearrangement joins TRBV6-6 to TRBJ1-2; a possible D gene is TRBD1 (6 bases). Germline V gene data show CDR1 as MNHNY and CDR2 as SVGAGI (reference sequence). The CDR3 is 14 amino acids. Trimming took off 0 bases at V and 7 bases at J, with 12 bases between the two ends. Written as DNA, the CDR3 is TGTGCCAGCAGTTACTCACCAGGGGCGAGTGGCTACACCTTC. Amino acid sequence: CASSYSPGASGYTF.

The V and J genes are TRBV7-2 and TRBJ2-7; 9 nucleotides match TRBD2. CDR1 is SGHTA and CDR2 is FQGNSA in the germline V gene. After removal of 2 bases from V and 3 bases from J, the junction contained 11 bases not matched to a gene. The CDR3 is made up of 17 amino acids. The DNA of the CDR3 is TGTGCCAGCAGCTTAAACCCCGCCGGGACTAGCTTCTACGAGCAGTACTTC. Encoded protein: CASSLNPAGTSFYEQYF.

The chain carries TRBV28 and TRBJ2-2; a possible D gene is TRBD1 (6 bases). Germline-derived CDR1 and CDR2 are MDHEN and SYDVKM. This CDR3 comprises 12 residues. The V gene lost 10 bases and the J gene lost 3 bases, with 9 bases spanning the gap. The CDR3 DNA sequence: TGTGCCACCAACAGGGACACCGGGGAGCTGTTTTTT. It translates to CATNRDTGELFF.

The chain has TRBV6-1 and TRBJ1-3; D remains ambiguous. Trimming shortened V by 2 bases and J by 0 bases, and 5 bases separated the two germline ends. This CDR3 region has 14 residues. Germline CDR1 is MNHNS and CDR2 is SASEGT. For the CDR3, the DNA is TGTGCCAGCAGTGAACTAGTCTCTGGAAACACCATATATTTT. It encodes CASSELVSGNTIYF.

This chain uses TRBV7-2 with TRBJ2-6, with 8 bases identical to TRBD1. Germline V gives CDR1 SGHTA, CDR2 FQGNSA. The CDR3 sequence is 19 residues long. Trimming removed 5 bases from V and 4 bases from J; junction bases left unmatched: 16. The CDR3 is CASSKIVSGGASGANVLTF. CDR3 sequence (DNA): TGTGCCAGCAGCAAGATCGTCTCAGGGGGCGCTTCAGGGGCCAACGTCCTGACTTTC.

This clone appeared once. The J gene is TRBJ2-5, the V gene TRBV7-9; D is possibly TRBD2 (6 bases). Germline CDR1 and CDR2: SEHNR and FQNEAQ (reference sequence). The ends were cut back, 3 bases at V and 3 bases at J, with 11 bases in the middle. The CDR3 contains 14 residues. The CDR3 sequence is CASSFWTTKETQYF. DNA for the CDR3: TGTGCCAGCAGCTTTTGGACTACCAAAGAGACCCAGTACTTC.

The chain couples TRBV5-6 to TRBJ2-2, with D uncertain. V gave up 0 bases and J gave up 2 bases, with 5 bases separating them. CDR3 length equals 14 residues. Looked up from germline, CDR1 is SGHDT and CDR2 is YYEEEE. The CDR3: CASSLGLNTGELFF. DNA of the CDR3: TGTGCCAGCAGCTTGGGTCTCAACACCGGGGAGCTGTTTTTT.

The gene calls are TRBV2 and TRBJ1-5; D may be TRBD1 (5 bases). The CDR3 is made up of 13 amino acids. From germline, CDR1 is SNHLY and CDR2 FYNNEI. V dropped 4 bases and J dropped 4 bases, with 8 bases sitting between them. The CDR3 is CASSARENQPQHF. The CDR3 bases are TGTGCCAGCAGTGCCAGGGAGAATCAGCCCCAGCATTTT. Based on the CDR3 plus reference TRBV2 and TRBJ1-5, the full variable domain is EPEVTQTPSHQVTQMGQEVILRCVPISNHLYFYWYRQILGQKVEFLVSFYNNEISEKSEIFDDQFSVERPDGSNFTLKIRSTKLEDSAMYFCASSARENQPQHFGDGTRLSIL.

The chain uses TRBV6-5 and TRBJ2-1; 12 bases are a match to TRBD2. This CDR3 spans 16 amino acids. CDR1 is MNHEY and CDR2 is SVGAGI in the germline V gene. Germline trimming cut 2 bases from V and 6 bases from J; bases unmatched to any gene: 5. The CDR3 reads CASSYDLAGGGNEQFF. The CDR3 DNA sequence: TGTGCCAGCAGTTACGATCTAGCGGGAGGGGGCAATGAGCAGTTCTTC.

This chain uses TRBV11-2 with TRBJ2-7, with unresolved D. Trimming stripped 5 bases from V and 1 base from J, with 12 bases between. The CDR3 contains 14 residues. Germline V gives CDR1 SGHAT, CDR2 FQNNGV. CDR3 region: CASSNTAVSYEQYF. CDR3 sequence (DNA): TGTGCCAGCAGCAACACGGCGGTTTCCTACGAGCAGTACTTC.

This clone has a handful of counts. This sequence joins TRBV25-1 and TRBJ1-3; no clear D. Germline CDR1 and CDR2: MGHDK and SYGVNS. The CDR3 consists of 14 residues. V lost 4 bases, J lost 0 bases, and 7 bases lay in between. In DNA form, the CDR3 reads TGTGCCAGCAGTGTGGGCACCTCTGGAAACACCATATATTTT. It yields the protein CASSVGTSGNTIYF.

The V call is TRBV5-1, the J call TRBJ1-5; D unclear. The CDR3 is 14 amino acids. Trimming cost V 0 bases and J 9 bases, with 13 bases left between them. Germline V gives CDR1 SGHRS, CDR2 YFSETQ. The CDR3 sequence: CASSLGGGRSPQHF. In DNA, the CDR3 is TGCGCCAGCAGCTTGGGGGGAGGCAGATCGCCCCAGCATTTT.

In DNA form, the CDR3 reads TGTGCCAGCAGCCAGATAGGGACATCCTCTGGGGCCAACGTCCTGACTTTC. This gives the protein CASSQIGTSSGANVLTF. This sequence joins TRBV9 and TRBJ2-6, with D tentatively TRBD1 (6 bases). The V gene's germline CDR1 is SGDLS and CDR2 YYNGEE. The V and J ends lost 4 bases and 0 bases respectively, with 14 bases between them. The CDR3 has 17 amino acids.

The chain couples TRBV6-5 to TRBJ1-2, with D maybe TRBD1 (6 bases). V was pared by 11 bases and J by 4 bases, with 17 bases between. CDR3 length: 13 residues. The V gene's germline CDR1 is MNHEY and CDR2 SVGAGI. CDR3 protein: CAGQKGDAYGYTF. As DNA, the CDR3 is TGTGCCGGCCAGAAGGGGGATGCCTATGGCTACACCTTC.